This TCR beta chain was documented in a study of OX40 agonist ivuxolimab in advanced cancers. Sequencing was performed with immunoSEQ multiplex PCR; in TCRdb, only in-frame clones are kept and a portion is missing. The data show about 64,000 clones, with roughly 80% seen just once and approximately 2% held by the top ten. Overall study results and limits: Clonal expansion was seen in CD4+ and CD8+ blood T cells by week 6 at 0.1 to 3.0 mg/kg.

A remark on this clone: Its specificity is unknown.

The CDR3 runs to 16 residues. Trimming cost V 5 bases and J 4 bases; bases outside gene matches: 5. CDR1 is MDHEN and CDR2 is SYDVKM in the germline V gene. The sequencing used CD4+ or CD8+ T cells sorted from blood, collected in a trial of the OX40 agonist ivuxolimab. The source of this sequence is an adult with an advanced solid tumor such as melanoma, head and neck, liver or kidney cancer. This sequence joins TRBV28 and TRBJ2-1, with 13 bases lining up with TRBD2. In DNA, the CDR3 is TGTGCCAGCAGTCCTTGGACTAGCGGGGGATACAATGAGCAGTTCTTC. It is translated as CASSPWTSGGYNEQFF.